This TCR beta chain derives from a study of cytomegalovirus exposure and HLA in healthy donors (dated 2017 in TCRdb). Concerning the study at large: According to an earlier analysis of 587 of the donors, some 180 million T cells yielded over 100 million unique TCR beta sequences and 276 Gb of sequence data. Approximately 300 gigabases of sequencing data and around 80 million unique TCR sequences made up an early release that covered 500 to 700 HLA-typed donors. The genetic ancestry cluster associated with self-reported Caucasian donors included about 81% of the roughly 400 genotyped donors. The aim of the study was to test whether cataloging public T cell receptors could identify signatures of past pathogen exposure. The study profiled the T cell repertoires of hundreds of subjects by immunosequencing and related them to cytomegalovirus serostatus. In addition to the first cohort of hundreds of subjects, a separate validation cohort of 130 or so different subjects was used. The study combined high-throughput TCR immunosequencing, statistical association of individual TCRs with disease status, and machine learning to predict cytomegalovirus infection status. In a later analysis, previously published TCR beta repertoires from 666 donors were re-analyzed and high-resolution HLA genotyping was added so that TCR occurrence patterns could be studied. Rather than using new phenotypic data, the later analysis identified candidate immune exposures from TCR beta sequences and from how often those sequences occurred across donors. An earlier analysis of 587 of the donors used high-throughput TCR beta sequencing to judge whether each TCR beta V gene segment behaved as functional or pseudogenic. Donor age, sex, ethnicity and CMV serostatus were collected together with the repertoire data. In a later genetic analysis, genome-wide SNP genotypes for about 65% of the 666 donors were used, and that subset was treated as a discovery cohort. Every discovery cohort repertoire had been produced on one sequencing platform. Class I and class II HLA loci were covered by the typing at four-digit resolution. The number of typed donors differed by locus: roughly 629-630 for A, B, C, DRB1 and DQB1; 522 for DQA1; fewer than 610 for DPA1; and some 470 for DPB1. Roughly 5 DR-DQ haplotypes were handled as single units for association and clustering, since linkage in the cohort was strong. Across approximately 420 genotyped donors of the cohort, an average of roughly 250,000 unique TCR beta nucleotide sequences per donor were sequenced, and 15% to 20% of those sequences were non-productive.

The CDR3, cysteine through phenylalanine, is 14 amino acids long. The retained sequence is limited to the CDR3, 42 bases, with the frame set at the first base. Compared with germline, V lacks 5 bases and J lacks 9 bases; bases without a gene match: 10. Sequences SQVTM (CDR1) and ANQGSEA (CDR2) are obtained from the germline V gene. Libraries came from the immunoSEQ multiplex PCR assay. A mixture of 60 forward primers for TCR Vbeta segments and 13 reverse primers for TCR Jbeta segments was used in the multiplex PCR. The CDR3 region of rearranged TCR beta genes was amplified from genomic DNA with a multiplex PCR assay. The amplified TCR beta libraries were sequenced on the Illumina HiSeq System as 87-base-pair reads. Per the original workflow: Across the 640 or so repertoires, a later analysis counted around 80 million unique TCR beta chains, roughly 11 million of which were shared by at least two donors. To remove PCR and sequencing errors, raw reads were error-corrected and collapsed into unique sequences using a nearest-neighbor algorithm that merged closely related sequences. Alignment of CDR3 sequences to IMGT reference sequences was used to assign V, D and J gene segments. For a sequence to be retained, at least a six-nucleotide match to both a V gene segment and a J gene segment was required. A rearrangement counted as productive if the CDR3 had no stop codons and remained in frame with V and J, and every other rearrangement counted as non-productive. Following IMGT convention, CDR3 was defined as the stretch from the second conserved V-encoded cysteine to the conserved J-encoded phenylalanine. In an earlier analysis of around 600 of the donors, sequences lacking an unambiguous match to a single V gene segment were excluded. In an earlier analysis of several hundred of the donors, a V segment was called functional when productive rearrangements were above 56.7%, and segregating when the standard deviation between donors exceeded 5%. A statistical classification framework was built for diagnosing cytomegalovirus status from the catalog of TCR beta chain sequences. V and J gene assignment, in a later analysis, came from comparing TCR nucleotide sequences with IMGT/GENE-DB human TR gene sequences. A later analysis assigned CDR3 sequences and most-parsimonious VDJ recombination scenarios with the TCRdist pipeline. A later analysis defined each TCR beta chain by its CDR3 amino acid sequence plus V-gene family, and excluded reads lacking a unique V-gene family. To address suspected cross-contamination and a sequencing artifact, a later analysis removed around 600 highly shared, low-generation-probability nucleotide sequences. In a later analysis, a clonal expansion index was calculated for each public chain from normalized within-repertoire ranks of inferred template counts. A later analysis computed generation probabilities with a VDJ recombination model fitted to out-of-frame rearrangements, and checked the results against IGoR. Hypergeometric tests were used in a later analysis to score TCR-TCR, TCR-HLA and TCR-CMV co-occurrence, with a repertoire-size bias correction applied to the TCR pairs. False discovery rates were estimated in a later analysis by permuting HLA or CMV assignments 20 times. A later analysis grouped co-occurring TCRs with DBSCAN, adding TCRdist sequence similarity when clustering within HLA-allele-positive subsets. Co-occurrence clustering excluded repertoires with fewer than 30,000 or more than 120,000 public chains, plus five with anomalous nucleotide sharing. In its TCRdb copy, this immuneACCESS table keeps in-frame sequences only and misses some clones. Where compared with another copy, unresolved V genes explain less than half of these, and the others have no known cause. D and trimming come from the DNA, and the V and J calls and clone size come from that table. The sample includes roughly 100,000 clones, with 60% to 80% observed a single time. The ten largest clones capture approximately 8.6% of the sample.

The cohort consisted of fewer than 700 healthy bone marrow donors. At the time of sampling, every cohort member was nominally healthy, though immune exposures that went unrecorded were likely present. The donor was CMV seropositive and belonged to the group of around 300 seropositive cohort members. Each donor provided a peripheral blood sample, and peripheral blood mononuclear cells were used for TCR beta sequencing. Genomic DNA was extracted from the blood cell samples with the Qiagen DNeasy Blood Extraction Kit. This clone occurred a few times. Its antigen has not been determined. No much larger clone exists at a distance of one base, and base qualities are not known. Results the study describes overall, beyond this receptor: When HLA alleles, especially DR and DQ, strongly co-occurred, TCR associations were difficult to assign to individual alleles. In vitro tests confirmed that three of the cytomegalovirus-associated TCR beta chains recognize cytomegalovirus antigens. According to a later analysis, TCR association rates differed among HLA loci, with DRB1 alleles showing the most associated TCRs and HLA-C alleles showing the fewest. The cohort was sequenced for TCR beta chains only, and without alpha or paired-chain data the features that could be detected were limited. HLA typing was unavailable for some donors at each locus, so association tests used only the typed subset. In a later genetic analysis, a missense DCLRE1C variant was associated with V-gene and J-gene trimming of TCR beta chains, and the association was replicated in an independent cohort. According to the authors, the approach could potentially be generalized to other disease states and immunological phenotypes. The study gave a list of about 170 TCR beta chains associated with cytomegalovirus. In a later analysis, most CMV-associated TCR beta chains were found to appear HLA-restricted, with HLA associations seemingly driven largely by CMV exposure. Specific HLA alleles were associated with 16,951 TCR beta sequences at a false discovery rate of 0.05 in a later analysis. A cluster of highly shared sequence variants was judged likely to be a technical artifact of the sequencing pipeline. Compared with equally common non-associated chains, HLA-associated TCR beta chains in a later analysis were more clonally expanded and had lower generation probabilities. In an earlier analysis of 587 of the donors, most TCR beta V segments were observed in productive rearrangements about 87% or about 30% of the time, broadly matching IMGT annotations. The earlier analysis of almost 600 of the donors excluded about 16 rarely observed V segments, including chromosome 9 orphons, because counts were too low. The classifier was reported to diagnose cytomegalovirus status with high specificity and sensitivity in both the original cohort and the validation cohort. Because the 87-base-pair reads could not distinguish some IMGT-functional V segments, including TRBV6-2 and TRBV6-3, those segments were excluded. Immune exposure information for the cohort was limited to CMV serostatus. According to a later genetic analysis, donors in an Asian-associated ancestry cluster had fewer N-insertions in productive TCRs than the roughly 700-donor mean. According to a later analysis, parvovirus B19, influenza, CMV and Epstein-Barr virus appeared linked to several top co-occurrence clusters. A further reported finding was that TCR beta sequences accurately predicted the HLA-A and HLA-B alleles for most subjects in the first cohort. Across donors, most TCR sequences were observed very rarely, whereas some public TCRs were present in many individuals. Linkage disequilibrium might explain the correlated functional status among segregating V segments, but an unknown experimental factor could not be ruled out. The presence/absence analyses assumed that sequencing depth was roughly uniform across donors, and that assumption may not be true.

Recombination connected TRBV29-1 to TRBJ2-1; 10 central nucleotides agree with TRBD2. The specimen sequenced was PBMCs. This TCR was recovered from a woman in her forties in good health and CMV-seropositive. The sequenced DNA: TGCAGCGTTCGGAAAGCGGGAGGGTATGGTGAGCAGTTCTTC. It codes for CSVRKAGGYGEQFF.